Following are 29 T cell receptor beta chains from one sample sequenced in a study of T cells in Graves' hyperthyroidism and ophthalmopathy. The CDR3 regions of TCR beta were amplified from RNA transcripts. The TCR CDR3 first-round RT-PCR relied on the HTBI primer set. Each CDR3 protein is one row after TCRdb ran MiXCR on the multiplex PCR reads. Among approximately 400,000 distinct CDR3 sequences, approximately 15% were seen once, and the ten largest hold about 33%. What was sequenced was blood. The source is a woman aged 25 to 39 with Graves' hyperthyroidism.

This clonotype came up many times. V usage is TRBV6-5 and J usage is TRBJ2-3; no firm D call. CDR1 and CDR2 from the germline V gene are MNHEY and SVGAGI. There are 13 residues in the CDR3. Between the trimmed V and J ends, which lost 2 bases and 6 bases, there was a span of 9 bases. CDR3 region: CASSYRYPDTQYF. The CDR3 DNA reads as TGTGCCAGCAGTTACAGGTACCCCGATACGCAGTATTTT.

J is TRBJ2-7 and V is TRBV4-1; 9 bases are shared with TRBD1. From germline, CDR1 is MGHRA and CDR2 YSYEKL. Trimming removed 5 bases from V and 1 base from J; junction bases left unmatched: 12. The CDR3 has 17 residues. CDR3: CASSLGPETGGSYEQYF. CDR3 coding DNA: TGCGCCAGCAGCTTAGGGCCGGAGACAGGGGGATCCTACGAGCAGTACTTC.

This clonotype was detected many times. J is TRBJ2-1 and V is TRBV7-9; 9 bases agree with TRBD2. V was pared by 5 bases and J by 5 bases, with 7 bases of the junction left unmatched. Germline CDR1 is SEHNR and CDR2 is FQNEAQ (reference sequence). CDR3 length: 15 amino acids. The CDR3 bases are TGTGCCAGCAGCGATTTAGCGGGAGTGGACAATGAGCAGTTCTTC. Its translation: CASSDLAGVDNEQFF.

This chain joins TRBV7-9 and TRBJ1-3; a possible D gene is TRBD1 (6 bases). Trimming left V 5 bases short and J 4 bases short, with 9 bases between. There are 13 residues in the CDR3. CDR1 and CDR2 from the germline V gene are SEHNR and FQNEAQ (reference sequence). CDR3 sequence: CASSRGQGNTIYF. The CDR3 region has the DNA TGTGCCAGCAGCCGAGGACAGGGAAACACCATATATTTT.

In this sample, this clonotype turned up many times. The CDR3 bases are TGTGCCAGCAGCGTTGACAGGGGCACTGAAGCTTTCTTT. Protein product: CASSVDRGTEAFF. The chain couples TRBV11-1 to TRBJ1-1, with 8 bases that match TRBD1. The V gene end was trimmed by 5 bases and the J gene end by 4 bases; junction bases not matched to a gene: 3. This CDR3 is 13 amino acids long. Germline CDR1 SGHAT, CDR2 FQDESV (reference sequence).

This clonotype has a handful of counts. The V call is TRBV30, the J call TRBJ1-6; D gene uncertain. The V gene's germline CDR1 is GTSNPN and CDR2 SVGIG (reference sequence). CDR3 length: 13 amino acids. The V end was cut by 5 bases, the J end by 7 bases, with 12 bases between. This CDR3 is CAWRASENSPLHF. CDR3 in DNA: TGTGCCTGGCGGGCTTCGGAGAATTCACCCCTCCACTTT.

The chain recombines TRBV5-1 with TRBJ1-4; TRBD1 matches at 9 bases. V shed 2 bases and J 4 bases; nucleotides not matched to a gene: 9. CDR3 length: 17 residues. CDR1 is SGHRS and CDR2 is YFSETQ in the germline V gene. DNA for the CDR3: TGCGCCAGCAGCTTCTCCCCACAGGGGGCAAATAATGAAAAACTGTTTTTT. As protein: CASSFSPQGANNEKLFF. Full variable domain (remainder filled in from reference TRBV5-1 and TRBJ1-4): KAGVTQTPRYLIKTRGQQVTLSCSPISGHRSVSWYQQTPGQGLQFLFEYFSETQRNKGNFPGRFSGRQFSNSRSEMNVSTLELGDSALYLCASSFSPQGANNEKLFFGSGTQLSVL.

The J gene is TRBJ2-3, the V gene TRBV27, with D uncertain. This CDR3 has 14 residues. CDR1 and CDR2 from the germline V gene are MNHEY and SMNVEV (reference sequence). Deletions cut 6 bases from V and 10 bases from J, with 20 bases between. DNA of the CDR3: TGTGCCAGCAGCCCACTCGGTGGCACGGTTGCGCAGTATTTT. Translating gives CASSPLGGTVAQYF.

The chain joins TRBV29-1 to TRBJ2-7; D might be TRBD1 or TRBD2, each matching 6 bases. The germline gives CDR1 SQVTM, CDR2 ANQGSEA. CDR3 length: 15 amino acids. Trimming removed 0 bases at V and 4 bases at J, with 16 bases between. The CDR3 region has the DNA TGCAGCGTTGAAGAGCCCGTCGGGGGCCATTACGAGCAGTACTTC. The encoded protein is CSVEEPVGGHYEQYF.

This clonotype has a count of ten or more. The CDR3 sequence is CASSMGTSGSLDEQFF. CDR3 sequence (DNA): TGCGCCAGCAGCATGGGGACTAGCGGGAGCTTGGATGAGCAGTTCTTC. The chain joins TRBV5-1 to TRBJ2-1; TRBD2 aligns across 14 bases. CDR3 length equals 16 residues. Germline assignment: CDR1 SGHRS and CDR2 YFSETQ. The V segment lost 4 bases and the J segment 8 bases; nucleotides outside the gene matches: 8.

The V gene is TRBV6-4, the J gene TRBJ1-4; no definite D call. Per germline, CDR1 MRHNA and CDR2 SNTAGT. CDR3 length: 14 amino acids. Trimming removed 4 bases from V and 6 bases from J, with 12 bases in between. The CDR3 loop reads CASSVARFYEKLFF. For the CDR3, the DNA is TGTGCCAGCAGTGTCGCCAGGTTTTATGAAAAACTGTTTTTT.

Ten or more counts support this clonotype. The CDR3 region is CASSEITGQVYTGELFF. The CDR3, as DNA: TGTGCCAGCAGTGAAATCACGGGACAGGTTTACACCGGGGAGCTGTTTTTT. The rearrangement joins TRBV25-1 to TRBJ2-2; TRBD1 matches at 8 bases. Germline lookup yields CDR1 MGHDK and CDR2 SYGVNS. CDR3 size: 17 residues. The V and J ends lost 2 bases and 3 bases, in that order; junction bases with no gene match: 8.

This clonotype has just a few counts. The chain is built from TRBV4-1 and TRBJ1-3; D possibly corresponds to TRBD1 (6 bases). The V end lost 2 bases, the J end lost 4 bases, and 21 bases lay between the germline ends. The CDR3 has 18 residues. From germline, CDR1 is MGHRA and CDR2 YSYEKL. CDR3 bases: TGCGCCAGCAGCCAATCTACAGGGACCCTGGTGGGAGGAAACACCATATATTTT. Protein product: CASSQSTGTLVGGNTIYF.

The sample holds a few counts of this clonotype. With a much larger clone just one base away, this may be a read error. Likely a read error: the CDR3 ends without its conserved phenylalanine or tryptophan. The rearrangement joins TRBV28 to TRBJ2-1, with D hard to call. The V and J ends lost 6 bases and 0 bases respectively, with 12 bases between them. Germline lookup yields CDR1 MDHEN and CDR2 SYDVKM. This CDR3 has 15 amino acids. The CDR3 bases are TGTGCCAGCAGCATGGACGTAAGCTCCTACAATGAGCAGTTCTCC. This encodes CASSMDVSSYNEQFS.

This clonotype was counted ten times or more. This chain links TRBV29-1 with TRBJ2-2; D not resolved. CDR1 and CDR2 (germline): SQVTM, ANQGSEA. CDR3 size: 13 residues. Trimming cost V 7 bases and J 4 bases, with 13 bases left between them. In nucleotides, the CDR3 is TGCAGCGCGAGATCGGACGCCACCGGGGAGCTGTTTTTT. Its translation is CSARSDATGELFF.

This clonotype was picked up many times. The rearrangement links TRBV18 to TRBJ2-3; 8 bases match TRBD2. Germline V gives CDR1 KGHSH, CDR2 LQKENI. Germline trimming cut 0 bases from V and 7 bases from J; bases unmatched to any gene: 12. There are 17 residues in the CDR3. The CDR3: CASSPPSTSAGMNTQYF. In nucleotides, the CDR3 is TGTGCCAGCTCACCACCGTCGACTAGCGCAGGAATGAATACGCAGTATTTT.

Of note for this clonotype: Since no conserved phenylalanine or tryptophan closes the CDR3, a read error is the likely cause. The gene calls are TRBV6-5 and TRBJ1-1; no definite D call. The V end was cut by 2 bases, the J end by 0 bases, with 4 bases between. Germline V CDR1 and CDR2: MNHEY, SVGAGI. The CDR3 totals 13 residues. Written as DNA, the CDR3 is TGTGCCAGCAGTTACAGGGTGAACACTGAAGCTTTCCTT. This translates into CASSYRVNTEAFL.

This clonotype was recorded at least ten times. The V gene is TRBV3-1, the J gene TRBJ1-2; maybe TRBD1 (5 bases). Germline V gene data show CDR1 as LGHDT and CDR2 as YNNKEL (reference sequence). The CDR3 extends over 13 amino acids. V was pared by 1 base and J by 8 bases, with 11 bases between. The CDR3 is CASSQGGGKGYTF. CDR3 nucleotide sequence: TGTGCCAGCAGCCAAGGGGGGGGGAAAGGCTACACCTTC.

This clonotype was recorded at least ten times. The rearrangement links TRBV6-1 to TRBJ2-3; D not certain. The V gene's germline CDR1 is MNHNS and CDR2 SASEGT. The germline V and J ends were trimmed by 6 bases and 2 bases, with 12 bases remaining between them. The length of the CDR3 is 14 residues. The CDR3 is CASSPRTYTDTQYF. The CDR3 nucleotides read TGTGCCAGCAGCCCGAGGACCTACACAGATACGCAGTATTTT.

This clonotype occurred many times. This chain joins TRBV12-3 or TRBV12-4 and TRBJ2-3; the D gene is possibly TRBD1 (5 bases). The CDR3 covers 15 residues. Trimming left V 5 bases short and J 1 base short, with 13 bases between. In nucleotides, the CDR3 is TGTGCCAGCAGTCACGACAGTCGACGCACAGATACGCAGTATTTT. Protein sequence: CASSHDSRRTDTQYF.

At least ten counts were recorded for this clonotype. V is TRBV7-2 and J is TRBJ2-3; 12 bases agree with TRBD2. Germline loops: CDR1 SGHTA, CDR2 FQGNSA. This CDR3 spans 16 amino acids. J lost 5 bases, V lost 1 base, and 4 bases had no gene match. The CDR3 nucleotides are TGTGCCAGCAGCTTAGGACTAGCGGGAGCAGTAGATACGCAGTATTTT. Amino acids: CASSLGLAGAVDTQYF.

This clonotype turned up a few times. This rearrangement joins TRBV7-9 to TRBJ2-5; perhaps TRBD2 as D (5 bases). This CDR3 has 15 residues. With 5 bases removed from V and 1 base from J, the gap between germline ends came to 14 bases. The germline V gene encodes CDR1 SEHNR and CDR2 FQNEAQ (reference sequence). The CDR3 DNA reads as TGTGCCAGCAGCGGGTTGCGAGCGGCCCAAGAGACCCAGTACTTC. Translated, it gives CASSGLRAAQETQYF.

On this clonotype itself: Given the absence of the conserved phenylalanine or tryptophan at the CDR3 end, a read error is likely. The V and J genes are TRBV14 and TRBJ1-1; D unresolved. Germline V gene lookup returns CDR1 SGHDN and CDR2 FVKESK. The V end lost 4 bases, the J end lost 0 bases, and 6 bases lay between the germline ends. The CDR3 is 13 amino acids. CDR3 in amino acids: CASSPHMNTEAFL. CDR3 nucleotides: TGTGCCAGCAGCCCCCACATGAACACTGAAGCTTTCCTT.

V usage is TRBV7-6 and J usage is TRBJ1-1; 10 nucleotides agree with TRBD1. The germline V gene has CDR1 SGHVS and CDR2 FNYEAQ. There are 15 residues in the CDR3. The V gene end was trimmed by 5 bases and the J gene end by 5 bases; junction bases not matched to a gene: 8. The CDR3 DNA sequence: TGTGCCAGCAGCCAAAGGACAGGGGGTGTGACTGAAGCTTTCTTT. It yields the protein CASSQRTGGVTEAFF.

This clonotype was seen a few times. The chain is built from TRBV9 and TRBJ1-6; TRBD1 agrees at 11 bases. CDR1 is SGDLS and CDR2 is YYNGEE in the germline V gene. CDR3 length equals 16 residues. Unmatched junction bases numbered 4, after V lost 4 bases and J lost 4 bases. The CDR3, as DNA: TGTGCCAGCAGCAAGGGACAGGGGGTTTATAATTCACCCCTCCACTTT. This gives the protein CASSKGQGVYNSPLHF.

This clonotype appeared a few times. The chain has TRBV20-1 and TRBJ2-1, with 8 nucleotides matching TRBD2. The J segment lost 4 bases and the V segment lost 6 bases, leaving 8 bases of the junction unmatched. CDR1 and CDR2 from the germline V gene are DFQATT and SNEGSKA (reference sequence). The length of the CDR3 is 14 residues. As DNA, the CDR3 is TGCAGTGCAAAGAGACTAGCGACATACAATGAGCAGTTCTTC. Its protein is CSAKRLATYNEQFF.

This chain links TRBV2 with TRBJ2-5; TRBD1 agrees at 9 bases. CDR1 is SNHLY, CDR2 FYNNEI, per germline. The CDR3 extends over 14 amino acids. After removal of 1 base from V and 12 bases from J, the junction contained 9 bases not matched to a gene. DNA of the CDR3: TGTGCCAGCAGTGAAGGGACAGGGGTGCCCCTGGAGTACTTC. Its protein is CASSEGTGVPLEYF.

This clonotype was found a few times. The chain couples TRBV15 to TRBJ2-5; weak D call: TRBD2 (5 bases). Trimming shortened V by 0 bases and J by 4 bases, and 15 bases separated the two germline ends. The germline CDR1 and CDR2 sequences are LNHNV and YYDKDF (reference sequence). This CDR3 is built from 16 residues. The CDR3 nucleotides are TGTGCCACCAGCAGAGATCCTACGGGAATGGGAGAGACCCAGTACTTC. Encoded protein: CATSRDPTGMGETQYF. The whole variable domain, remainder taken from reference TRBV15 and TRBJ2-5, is DAMVIQNPRYQVTQFGKPVTLSCSQTLNHNVMYWYQQKSSQAPKLLFHYYDKDFNNEADTPDNFQSRRPNTSFCFLDIRSPGLGDTAMYLCATSRDPTGMGETQYFGPGTRLLVL.

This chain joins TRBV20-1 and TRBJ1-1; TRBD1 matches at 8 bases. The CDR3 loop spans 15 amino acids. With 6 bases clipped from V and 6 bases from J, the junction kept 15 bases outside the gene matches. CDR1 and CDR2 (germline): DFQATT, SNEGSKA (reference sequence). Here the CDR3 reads CSAASPDREGAEAFF. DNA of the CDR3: TGCAGTGCCGCATCCCCGGACAGGGAAGGTGCTGAAGCTTTCTTT.